Below, 10 T cell receptor beta chains from the same sample are listed, as sequenced in a study of OX40 agonist ivuxolimab in advanced cancers. Sequencing used immunoSEQ multiplex PCR; TCRdb keeps in-frame clones, though not all of them. Here the sample spans 85,000 to 90,000 clones, 92% being singletons. This specimen was CD4+ or CD8+ T cells sorted from blood, taken in a trial of the OX40 agonist ivuxolimab. The receptors derive from an adult with an advanced solid tumor such as melanoma, head and neck, liver or kidney cancer.

The chain is built from TRBV4-1 and TRBJ1-1, with D hard to call. In germline, CDR1 is MGHRA, CDR2 YSYEKL. V gave up 3 bases and J gave up 1 base, with 12 bases separating them. The CDR3 covers 15 residues. The CDR3: CASSHRRGTNTEAFF. The CDR3 nucleotides read TGCGCCAGCAGCCATCGTCGGGGTACGAACACTGAAGCTTTCTTT.

This sequence joins TRBV6-6 and TRBJ1-4; no clear D. V lost 0 bases and J lost 8, with 4 bases in between. Germline-derived CDR1 and CDR2 are MNHNY and SVGAGI (reference sequence). The CDR3 has 12 residues. In nucleotides, the CDR3 is TGTGCCAGCAGTTACTCGGGGGAAAAACTGTTTTTT. Its protein product is CASSYSGEKLFF.

In this sample, this clone turned up a few times. V is TRBV2 and J is TRBJ2-7; D remains unclear. The V end lost 3 bases, the J end lost 0 bases, and 12 bases lay between the germline ends. This CDR3 has 15 amino acids. The germline V gene encodes CDR1 SNHLY and CDR2 FYNNEI. In DNA, the CDR3 is TGTGCCAGCAGTGATTGGCAAGGATACTCCTACGAGCAGTACTTC. Residues: CASSDWQGYSYEQYF.

This chain uses TRBV9 with TRBJ2-1; 10 positions agree with TRBD2. This CDR3 is built from 15 residues. Per germline, CDR1 SGDLS and CDR2 YYNGEE. Germline trimming cut 2 bases from V and 10 bases from J; bases unmatched to any gene: 9. The CDR3 sequence is CASSVASGRIEEQFF. CDR3 DNA: TGTGCCAGCAGCGTGGCTAGCGGGAGAATAGAGGAGCAGTTCTTC.

The V call is TRBV7-9, the J call TRBJ2-7, with a tentative D call TRBD1 (6 bases). The CDR3 contains 14 residues. The germline gives CDR1 SEHNR, CDR2 FQNEAQ (reference sequence). The germline V and J ends were trimmed by 0 bases and 7 bases, with 13 bases remaining between them. This CDR3 is CASSLAGTPVEQYF. CDR3 bases: TGTGCCAGCAGCTTAGCGGGGACACCCGTAGAGCAGTACTTC.

This clone was picked up one time. The chain carries TRBV5-1 and TRBJ2-3; no firm D call. V shed 6 bases and J shed 2 bases, with 13 bases lying between them. Germline V CDR1 and CDR2: SGHRS, YFSETQ. The CDR3 runs to 14 residues. In DNA, the CDR3 is TGCGCCAGCACCTTCCTCGGGCACACAGATACGCAGTATTTT. Translation: CASTFLGHTDTQYF. The complete variable domain, with remaining parts taken from reference TRBV5-1 and TRBJ2-3, reads KAGVTQTPRYLIKTRGQQVTLSCSPISGHRSVSWYQQTPGQGLQFLFEYFSETQRNKGNFPGRFSGRQFSNSRSEMNVSTLELGDSALYLCASTFLGHTDTQYFGPGTRLTVL.

The chain is built from TRBV7-8 and TRBJ1-1, with a weak D call TRBD1 (6 bases). Trimming took 2 bases from V and 2 from J, leaving 9 bases between them. This CDR3 has 14 amino acids. The germline gives CDR1 SGHVS, CDR2 FQNEAQ. CDR3 sequence reads: CASSLRRGNTEAFF. The CDR3 DNA reads as TGTGCCAGCAGCTTACGCAGGGGAAACACTGAAGCTTTCTTT.

The chain has TRBV7-9 and TRBJ2-7; D perhaps matches TRBD1 (6 bases). V was trimmed by 5 bases and J by 4 bases, leaving 18 bases between them. From germline, CDR1 is SEHNR and CDR2 FQNEAQ (reference sequence). This CDR3 spans 15 amino acids. As DNA, the CDR3 is TGTGCCAGCAGCACCTACAGGGACCTAGATTACGAGCAGTACTTC. Its translation: CASSTYRDLDYEQYF.

Regarding this clone: The same CDR3 also results from other DNA sequences found in this sample. This chain links TRBV5-4 with TRBJ2-7; tentatively, D is TRBD2 (5 bases). The CDR3 totals 13 residues. Germline V gives CDR1 SGHNT, CDR2 YYREEE (reference sequence). Deletions cut 0 bases from V and 4 bases from J, with 8 bases between. The CDR3 reads CASSLAGVYEQYF. The CDR3 nucleotides are TGTGCCAGCAGCTTGGCCGGGGTATACGAGCAGTACTTC.

The CDR3 coding sequence is TGTGCCAGCAGCGTAGGGTTATGGAATACGCAGTATTTT. Protein: CASSVGLWNTQYF. This rearrangement joins TRBV9 to TRBJ2-3, with D hard to call. The CDR3 consists of 13 residues. Between the trimmed V and J ends, which lost 0 bases and 7 bases, there was a span of 9 bases. Germline loops: CDR1 SGDLS, CDR2 YYNGEE.